Given below is one TCR beta chain in context. Its binding antigen is unknown. Within one base of it there is no much larger clone, and no base qualities were kept. Samples from volunteer blood donors who had recovered from COVID-19 were contributed by a second Seattle source. Each collaborating institution followed its own protocols to collect whole blood in K2EDTA tubes. For TCRbeta analysis, collaborators shipped samples as frozen whole blood, isolated PBMCs, or DNA extracted from either of those sample types. The data derive from a study of blood T cell repertoires in COVID-19 (dated by TCRdb to 2018 to 2021). For the wider study: Samples covering the acute and convalescent phases of COVID-19 were provided by collaborators in the United States, Italy and Spain. The prospective study material was composed of cDNA or gDNA derived from T cells, B-cell-depleted T cells, or PBMCs. Subjects who had been exposed to COVID-19, were actively infected with it, or had recovered from it provided the deeply sampled blood TCRbeta repertoires that made up the dataset. The repertoires were made available in a free public database intended to serve as a resource for research on the immune response to SARS-CoV-2. The samples were drawn from two sources: the first 160 participants of the ongoing ImmuneRACE study, and 1,000 to 1,500 subjects contributed by 6 global collaborators. Sample metadata almost always included a de-identified subject ID, COVID-19 status, age in years and sex. HLA class I and class II types, where available, came from metadata supplied by the sample provider rather than from assay-based typing. General conclusions and limits of the study: Clinical and demographic metadata were provided uncurated, with the amount varying by source and participant.

TCRbeta CDR3 regions were amplified from genomic DNA by means of the immunoSEQ Assay, a bias-controlled multiplex PCR. The original pipeline was this. The number of nucleated cells in each sample was estimated by amplification of reference gene primers within the assay. Sequence reads were collapsed and filtered to measure the absolute abundance of every unique TCRbeta CDR3 rearrangement. Productive Simpson clonality was computed per sample as the square root of Simpson's diversity index over productive rearrangements. Entries here come from immuneACCESS through TCRdb and include only in-frame sequences with V and J called. Some clones fail to appear in such tables; in the studies checked, an unresolved V gene covers under half of the shortfall, and the cause of the remainder is unknown. V and J calls and clone size are copied from that table; D and trimming were computed from the DNA. For this sample there are roughly 260,000 clones; roughly nine tenths appear just once. Around a tenth of the sample is taken by the ten largest.

Source material: peripheral blood. The TCR sequence derives from a man in his forties who had recovered from COVID-19.

The bases are TGTGCCAGCAGGCGGGACTCCCGCACAGATACGCAGTATTTT. Translation gives CASRRDSRTDTQYF. The sequence is built from TRBV7-3 and TRBJ2-3; TRBD2 could be the D gene, as 6 bases match. Deletion took 6 bases off V and 1 base off J, with a span of 11 bases between the germline ends. For CDR1 and CDR2, the germline V gene lists SGHTA and FQGTGA. The CDR3 has 14 amino acids, counting the end cysteine and phenylalanine. Only the CDR3 DNA stays, 42 bases, in frame from base 1. The reference TRBV7-3 and TRBJ2-3 proteins fill in what lies around the CDR3, so the full variable domain reads GAGVSQTPSNKVTEKGKYVELRCDPISGHTALYWYRQSLGQGPEFLIYFQGTGAADDSGLPNDRFFAVRPEGSVSTLKIQRTERGDSAVYLCASRRDSRTDTQYFGPGTRLTVL.